This T cell receptor (beta chain) was identified in a study of shared clonotypes between healthy human individuals. Study results and caveats: Exclusively blood specimens were collected; tissue repertoires likely differ.

CD8 cells regarded as naive lacked CD45RO, were positively chosen for CCR7, and omitted terminally differentiated effector memory CD45RA+ cells. Trimming stripped 3 bases from V and 4 bases from J, with 10 bases between. This CDR3 is built from 12 residues. The germline gives CDR1 SQVTM, CDR2 ANQGSEA. Some clones are missing from TCRdb's copy, which holds only in-frame ones; the method was immunoSEQ multiplex PCR. Among about 2.2 million clones, just over 90% were seen once, and the ten largest hold under 2%. This clone came up once. Its cognate antigen is unknown. This same CDR3 is encoded by further DNA sequences in the sample.

The chain uses TRBV29-1 and TRBJ2-7, with D unresolved. This clonotype originated in a man aged 18-30 years in good health. Some clones in this sample may be carry-over from other donors' samples. Specimen: naive CD8+ T cells from PBMCs. CDR3 residues: CSVDGGSYEQYF. CDR3 nucleotide sequence: TGCAGCGTTGACGGTGGCTCATACGAGCAGTACTTC.